The 26 T cell receptor beta chains below come from one sample, sequenced in a study of blood T cell repertoires in COVID-19. Assay: immunoSEQ multiplex PCR; the TCRdb copy retains only in-frame clones and omits some. This sample yields about 60,000 clones, of which roughly three quarters are seen a single time; about 20% belongs to the top ten. Sequencing was performed on peripheral blood. These TCRs come from a man between 50 and 59 years old with active or convalescent COVID-19.

The chain recombines TRBV28 with TRBJ1-4; 7 bases are a match to TRBD1. The CDR3 is 14 residues long. With 8 bases clipped from V and 8 bases from J, the junction kept 11 bases outside the gene matches. The germline V gene has CDR1 MDHEN and CDR2 SYDVKM. CDR3 nucleotides: TGTGCCAGCCTCCAGACAGGGACGAGGGAAAAACTGTTTTTT. Translated, it gives CASLQTGTREKLFF.

This clone was seen a few times. CDR3 bases: TGCGCCAGCAAGGGACAGGGGGAAACCGGGGAGCTGTTTTTT. It encodes CASKGQGETGELFF. The chain combines TRBV10-2 with TRBJ2-2; 11 bases line up with TRBD1. Germline values: CDR1 WSHSY, CDR2 SAAADI. The CDR3 has 14 residues. J lost 5 bases, V lost 7 bases, and 3 bases had no gene match.

V and J are TRBV5-6 and TRBJ2-3; TRBD2 matches at 13 bases. V dropped 2 bases and J dropped 5; count of bases not matched to a gene: 2. CDR3 length: 15 amino acids. Germline V CDR1 and CDR2: SGHDT, YYEEEE. The CDR3 sequence: CASSLLAGGKDTQYF. CDR3 nucleotides: TGTGCCAGCAGCTTACTAGCGGGGGGGAAAGATACGCAGTATTTT.

The V gene is TRBV18, the J gene TRBJ1-1, with a tentative D call TRBD1 (6 bases). Germline V gene lookup returns CDR1 KGHSH and CDR2 LQKENI. The CDR3 has 14 residues. With 4 bases removed from V and 3 bases from J, the gap between germline ends came to 12 bases. The CDR3 here is CASSQRGGDTEAFF. The CDR3 DNA is TGTGCCAGCTCACAAAGGGGGGGGGACACTGAAGCTTTCTTT.

There are a few counts of this clone. This chain uses TRBV9 with TRBJ1-1, with D unclear. There are 13 residues in the CDR3. Germline lookup yields CDR1 SGDLS and CDR2 YYNGEE. Trimming left V 4 bases short and J 3 bases short, with 10 bases between. DNA for the CDR3: TGTGCCAGCAGCCCCCAGAGGGACACTGAAGCTTTCTTT. Its translation is CASSPQRDTEAFF.

In its sample, this clone was seen a few times. The genes are TRBV2 and TRBJ2-1, with a weak D call TRBD2 (5 bases). V gave up 3 bases and J gave up 7 bases, with 16 bases separating them. This CDR3 is 15 amino acids long. Germline assignment: CDR1 SNHLY and CDR2 FYNNEI. The CDR3, as DNA: TGTGCCAGCAGTGAGCGGCGGGCCTCCTGGAATGAGCAGTTCTTC. Its protein product is CASSERRASWNEQFF. Complete variable domain (other parts from reference TRBV2 and TRBJ2-1): EPEVTQTPSHQVTQMGQEVILRCVPISNHLYFYWYRQILGQKVEFLVSFYNNEISEKSEIFDDQFSVERPDGSNFTLKIRSTKLEDSAMYFCASSERRASWNEQFFGPGTRLTVL.

The chain joins TRBV11-2 to TRBJ2-3; 7 bases fit TRBD1. The germline CDR1 and CDR2 sequences are SGHAT and FQNNGV. This CDR3 has 15 residues. V trimming: 3 bases; J trimming: 4 bases; junction bases outside the gene matches: 7. The CDR3 bases are TGTGCCAGCAGCTTTTCACAGGGGACCGCAGATACGCAGTATTTT. As protein: CASSFSQGTADTQYF.

The V and J genes are TRBV2 and TRBJ2-1; 11 positions match TRBD2. CDR3 length: 15 residues. The germline V gene has CDR1 SNHLY and CDR2 FYNNEI. The junction had 3 bases not matched to a gene; V was cut back by 4 bases and J by 4 bases. The DNA of the CDR3 is TGTGCCAGCAGTGGAGGACTAGCGGGTTACAATGAGCAGTTCTTC. This gives the protein CASSGGLAGYNEQFF.

The CDR3: CASSSTGTGFATQYF. The CDR3 DNA reads TGTGCCAGCAGCTCGACCGGGACAGGGTTCGCTACGCAGTATTTT. The chain couples TRBV13 to TRBJ2-3; TRBD1 matches at 9 bases. V lost 4 bases to trimming and J lost 8 bases; unmatched junction nucleotides: 10. The CDR3 length is 15 residues. Germline V gives CDR1 PRHDT, CDR2 FYEKMQ (reference sequence).

This clone came up once. The CDR3 is CASSLGRAGKQETQYF. The CDR3, as DNA: TGCGCCAGCAGCTTGGGGCGAGCGGGGAAACAAGAGACCCAGTACTTC. The chain is built from TRBV5-1 and TRBJ2-5, with 7 bases lining up with TRBD2. The CDR3 consists of 16 residues. The V gene's germline CDR1 is SGHRS and CDR2 YFSETQ. V shed 0 bases, J shed 2 bases, and the junction held 7 bases outside the gene matches.

The CDR3 DNA sequence: TGCGCCAGCAGCTTGGTCCCAGGGGTCTACGAGCAGTACTTC. Amino acids: CASSLVPGVYEQYF. The chain couples TRBV5-1 to TRBJ2-7; TRBD1 might be the D (6 bases). From germline, CDR1 is SGHRS and CDR2 YFSETQ. The CDR3 has 14 residues. The V end lost 0 bases, the J end lost 3 bases, and 10 bases lay between the germline ends.

The chain carries TRBV18 and TRBJ1-1; perhaps TRBD1 as D (5 bases). The CDR3 extends over 15 amino acids. The germline CDR1 and CDR2 sequences are KGHSH and LQKENI. With 0 bases removed from V and 0 bases from J, the gap between germline ends came to 8 bases. CDR3 DNA: TGTGCCAGCTCACCACCGGGGGGACTGAACACTGAAGCTTTCTTT. Amino acid sequence: CASSPPGGLNTEAFF.

DNA for the CDR3: TGTGCCAGCAGATCCGGGACTAGGGTTGGAGAGACCCAGTACTTC. Protein sequence: CASRSGTRVGETQYF. The gene calls are TRBV6-5 and TRBJ2-5; 8 bases line up with TRBD2. This CDR3 contains 15 residues. With 6 bases clipped from V and 4 bases from J, the junction kept 10 bases outside the gene matches. Germline lookup yields CDR1 MNHEY and CDR2 SVGAGI.

The CDR3 spells CAWSSSGTGELFF. CDR3 sequence (DNA): TGTGCCTGGAGTTCATCGGGGACCGGGGAGCTGTTTTTT. The J gene is TRBJ2-2, the V gene TRBV30; the D gene is possibly TRBD2 (5 bases). Deletions cut 2 bases from V and 5 bases from J, with 9 bases between. The CDR3 consists of 13 residues. Per the germline V gene, CDR1 is GTSNPN and CDR2 is SVGIG (reference sequence).

The genes are TRBV18 and TRBJ1-2; 7 bases are a match to TRBD1. V lost 5 bases, J lost 8 bases, and 2 bases stayed unmatched. This CDR3 has 11 amino acids. CDR1 and CDR2 from the germline V gene are KGHSH and LQKENI. DNA of the CDR3: TGTGCCAGCTCAACAGGGGACGGCTACACCTTC. Translated, it gives CASSTGDGYTF. Complete variable domain (other parts from reference TRBV18 and TRBJ1-2): NAGVMQNPRHLVRRRGQEARLRCSPMKGHSHVYWYRQLPEEGLKFMVYLQKENIIDESGMPKERFSAEFPKEGPSILRIQQVVRGDSAAYFCASSTGDGYTFGSGTRLTVV.

The chain uses TRBV4-1 and TRBJ1-2, with D maybe TRBD1 (5 bases). Trimming took 4 bases from V and 8 from J, leaving 20 bases between them. Germline V CDR1 and CDR2: MGHRA, YSYEKL. This CDR3 region has 15 residues. The CDR3 DNA reads TGCGCCAGCAGCCTCGGGGAGGGGCTTTCCCGAGGCTACACCTTC. Residues: CASSLGEGLSRGYTF.

The V and J genes are TRBV7-2 and TRBJ2-2; 10 nucleotides agree with TRBD2. CDR3 size: 15 residues. Germline CDR1 and CDR2: SGHTA and FQGNSA. V lost 3 bases and J lost 6; bases outside the gene matches: 4. CDR3 region: CASSFTSGTSGELFF. The CDR3 DNA reads as TGTGCCAGCAGCTTTACTAGCGGGACTTCCGGGGAGCTGTTTTTT.

CDR3 loop: CASSSRRSVGEEPQHF. The CDR3, as DNA: TGTGCCAGCAGCTCCCGCCGATCCGTAGGGGAGGAGCCCCAGCATTTT. The chain links TRBV7-8 to TRBJ1-5; a weak D match, TRBD1 (5 bases). The germline V gene has CDR1 SGHVS and CDR2 FQNEAQ. The CDR3 is made up of 16 amino acids. The V and J ends lost 4 bases and 8 bases respectively, with 21 bases between them.

The chain uses TRBV3-1 (or the pseudogene TRBV3-2) and TRBJ2-6, with D possibly TRBD1 on 6 matching bases. Germline V lookup: CDR1 LGHDT, CDR2 YNNKEL (reference sequence). This CDR3 spans 19 amino acids. Trimming removed 4 bases from V and 0 bases from J, with 19 bases in between. In nucleotides, the CDR3 is TGTGCCAGCAGCCCTAATGCCCCGGGACAAGGCTCTGGGGCCAACGTCCTGACTTTC. Translated: CASSPNAPGQGSGANVLTF.

The rearrangement links TRBV29-1 to TRBJ2-5; D possibly corresponds to TRBD2 (6 bases). V was clipped by 0 bases and J by 5 bases, with 13 bases between them. The CDR3 totals 14 residues. The germline gives CDR1 SQVTM, CDR2 ANQGSEA. CDR3 in DNA: TGCAGCGTTGAAGATGGGACGGGGAGGGAGACCCAGTACTTC. Its translation is CSVEDGTGRETQYF. The full variable domain, its missing parts supplied by reference TRBV29-1 and TRBJ2-5, is SAVISQKPSRDICQRGTSLTIQCQVDSQVTMMFWYRQQPGQSLTLIATANQGSEATYESGFVIDKFPISRPNLTFSTLTVSNMSPEDSSIYLCSVEDGTGRETQYFGPGTRLLVL.

In this sample, this clone turned up a few times. The genes are TRBV12-3 or TRBV12-4 and TRBJ1-3; no reliable D call. The CDR3 has 11 residues. The V end lost 8 bases, the J end lost 4 bases, and 6 bases lay between the germline ends. The CDR3 sequence is CASSLGNTIYF. In DNA form, the CDR3 reads TGTGCCAGCTCCCTCGGAAACACCATATATTTT.

The chain carries TRBV5-1 and TRBJ2-5; 10 nucleotides agree with TRBD2. The V gene end was trimmed by 6 bases and the J gene end by 3 bases; junction bases not matched to a gene: 2. Germline assignment: CDR1 SGHRS and CDR2 YFSETQ. The CDR3 extends over 13 amino acids. In DNA, the CDR3 is TGCGCCAGCACGAGCGGGAGGGAAGAGACCCAGTACTTC. This translates into CASTSGREETQYF.

V gene TRBV11-2 combines with J gene TRBJ2-3, with a possible D match to TRBD2 (5 bases). Deletions cut 1 base from V and 6 bases from J, with 17 bases between. The CDR3 sequence is 16 residues long. The V gene's germline CDR1 is SGHAT and CDR2 FQNNGV. CDR3 protein: CASSLVAGTRRDTQYF. In nucleotides, the CDR3 is TGTGCCAGCAGCTTAGTAGCCGGTACTAGGAGGGATACGCAGTATTTT.

This chain uses TRBV6-5 with TRBJ1-6; D might be TRBD1 (5 bases). The germline V and J ends were trimmed by 7 bases and 0 bases, with 10 bases remaining between them. This CDR3 spans 15 amino acids. CDR1 is MNHEY, CDR2 SVGAGI, per germline. CDR3 coding DNA: TGTGCCAGCATGAGGAGGGGCTCCTATAATTCACCCCTCCACTTT. Residues: CASMRRGSYNSPLHF.

This chain uses TRBV15 with TRBJ2-1; 11 bases are a match to TRBD1. In germline, CDR1 is LNHNV, CDR2 YYDKDF (reference sequence). The CDR3 consists of 15 residues. V trimming: 4 bases; J trimming: 6 bases; junction bases outside the gene matches: 5. The CDR3: CATSKDRGLFNEQFF. The CDR3 DNA follows: TGTGCCACCAGCAAGGACAGGGGGCTTTTCAATGAGCAGTTCTTC.

The J gene is TRBJ1-2, the V gene TRBV14; maybe TRBD1 (5 bases). V was trimmed by 0 bases and J by 4 bases, leaving 18 bases between them. The CDR3 contains 17 residues. CDR1 is SGHDN, CDR2 FVKESK, per germline. In DNA form, the CDR3 reads TGTGCCAGCAGCCAAGATGTGGGAATTTTGGGGCGCTATGGCTACACCTTC. Translation: CASSQDVGILGRYGYTF. The full variable domain, with the rest looked up from reference TRBV14 and TRBJ1-2, is EAGVTQFPSHSVIEKGQTVTLRCDPISGHDNLYWYRRVMGKEIKFLLHFVKESKQDESGMPNNRFLAERTGGTYSTLKVQPAELEDSGVYFCASSQDVGILGRYGYTFGSGTRLTVV.